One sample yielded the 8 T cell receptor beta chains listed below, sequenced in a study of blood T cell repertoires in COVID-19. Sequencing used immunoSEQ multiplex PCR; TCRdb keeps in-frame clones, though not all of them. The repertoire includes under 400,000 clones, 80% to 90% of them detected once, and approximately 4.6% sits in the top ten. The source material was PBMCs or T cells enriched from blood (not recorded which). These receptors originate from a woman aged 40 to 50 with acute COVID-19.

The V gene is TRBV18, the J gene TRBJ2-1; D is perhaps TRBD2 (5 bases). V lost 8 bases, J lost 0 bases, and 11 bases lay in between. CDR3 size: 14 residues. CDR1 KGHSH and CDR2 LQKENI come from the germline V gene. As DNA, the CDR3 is TGTGCCAGCCACGAGCGGTCCTCCTACAATGAGCAGTTCTTC. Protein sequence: CASHERSSYNEQFF.

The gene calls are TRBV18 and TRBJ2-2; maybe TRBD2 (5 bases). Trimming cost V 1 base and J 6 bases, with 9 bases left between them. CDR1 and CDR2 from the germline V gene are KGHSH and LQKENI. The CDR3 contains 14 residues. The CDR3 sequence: CASSPLEGAGELFF. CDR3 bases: TGTGCCAGCTCACCACTCGAGGGAGCCGGGGAGCTGTTTTTT.

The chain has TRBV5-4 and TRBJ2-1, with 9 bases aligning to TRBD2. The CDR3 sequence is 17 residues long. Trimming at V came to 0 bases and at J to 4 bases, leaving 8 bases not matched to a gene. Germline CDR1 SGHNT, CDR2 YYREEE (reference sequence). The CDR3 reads CASSLASAGGPYNEQFF. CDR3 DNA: TGTGCCAGCAGCTTGGCAAGTGCGGGAGGGCCTTACAATGAGCAGTTCTTC.

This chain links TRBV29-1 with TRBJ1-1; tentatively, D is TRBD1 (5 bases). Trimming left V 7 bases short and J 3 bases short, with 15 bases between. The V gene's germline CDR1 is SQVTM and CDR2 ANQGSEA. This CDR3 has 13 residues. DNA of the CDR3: TGCAGCGATTTTGGGGGGATGCACACTGAAGCTTTCTTT. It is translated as CSDFGGMHTEAFF.

Written as DNA, the CDR3 is TGTGCCAGCAGCGTACGGACAGGGATTTCCTACGAGCAGTACTTC. It specifies CASSVRTGISYEQYF. The chain is built from TRBV7-8 and TRBJ2-7, with 8 bases matching TRBD1. Germline trimming cut 5 bases from V and 1 base from J; bases unmatched to any gene: 7. CDR1 and CDR2 (germline): SGHVS, FQNEAQ. The CDR3 extends over 15 amino acids.

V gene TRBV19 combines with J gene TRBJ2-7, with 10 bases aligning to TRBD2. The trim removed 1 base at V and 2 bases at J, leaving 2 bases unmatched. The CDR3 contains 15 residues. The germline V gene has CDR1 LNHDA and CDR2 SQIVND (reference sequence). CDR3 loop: CASSIGLAGTYEQYF. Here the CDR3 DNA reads TGTGCCAGTAGTATAGGACTAGCGGGTACCTACGAGCAGTACTTC.

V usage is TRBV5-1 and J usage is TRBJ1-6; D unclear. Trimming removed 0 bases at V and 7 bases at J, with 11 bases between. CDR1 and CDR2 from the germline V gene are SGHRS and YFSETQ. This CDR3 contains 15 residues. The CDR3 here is CASSLAHAGNSPLHF. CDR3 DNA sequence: TGCGCCAGCAGCTTGGCGCATGCGGGAAATTCACCCCTCCACTTT. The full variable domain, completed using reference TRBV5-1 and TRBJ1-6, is KAGVTQTPRYLIKTRGQQVTLSCSPISGHRSVSWYQQTPGQGLQFLFEYFSETQRNKGNFPGRFSGRQFSNSRSEMNVSTLELGDSALYLCASSLAHAGNSPLHFGNGTRLTVT.

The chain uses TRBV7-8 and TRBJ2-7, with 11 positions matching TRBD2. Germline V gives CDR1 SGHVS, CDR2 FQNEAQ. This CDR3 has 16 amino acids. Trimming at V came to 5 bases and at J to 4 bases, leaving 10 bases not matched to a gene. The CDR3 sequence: CASSPRISGGAYEQYF. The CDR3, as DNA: TGTGCCAGCAGCCCACGTATTAGCGGGGGGGCGTACGAGCAGTACTTC.